This record looks at one TCR beta chain sequence and its context. Its antigen remains unidentified. The sample is drawn from a study of CD8 T cells in ankylosing spondylitis. This CDR3 is 13 amino acids long. Germline loops: CDR1 LNHDA, CDR2 SQIVND (reference sequence). V lost 8 bases to trimming and J lost 2 bases, with 11 bases between them. A quantitative 5'-RACE method, one with molecular barcodes, was used to make TCR beta libraries. TCRdb independently ran MiXCR on the 5' RACE reads; one entry per CDR3 protein. The sample holds approximately 550,000 distinct CDR3 sequences, roughly an eighth seen once. Study observations and caveats: Disease-linked clones, CD8+, were relatively rare in peripheral blood. A motif in TCR beta, a set of roughly 8 highly homologous variants, appeared characteristic of ankylosing spondylitis blood. Reactive arthritis synovial fluid and blood were previously reported to contain some motif variants. In ankylosing spondylitis patients, matched synovial fluid reportedly showed significant enrichment of disease-linked clones.

The source material was blood, either unsorted or a sorted T cell fraction (not recorded which). This chain connects TRBV19 to TRBJ2-3, with a tentative D call TRBD2 (6 bases). The TCR was taken from a male donor with ankylosing spondylitis. CDR3 residues: CASRGEATDTQYF. The DNA of the CDR3 is TGTGCCAGTCGAGGGGAGGCCACAGATACGCAGTATTTT.